One and the same sample provided the 27 T cell receptor beta chains below, sequenced in a study of glioma-infiltrating T cells after dendritic cell vaccination (dated by TCRdb to 2016 to 2017). The library was produced with the immunoSEQ multiplex PCR assay. Drawn from immuneACCESS, this table holds only the in-frame rearrangements with V and J called that TCRdb kept. Clones are partly lost; checked studies trace under half to an unresolved V gene and leave the rest unexplained. The sample table holds about 50,000 clones, of which over 75% were seen once. The ten biggest clones cover roughly 5.6% of the sample. The time point label corresponds to: after dendritic cell vaccination, including at tumor progression/relapse. The specimen was blood, collected after dendritic cell vaccination. These receptors originate from a human donor with glioblastoma.

The V call is TRBV28, the J call TRBJ1-2; D gene uncertain. The CDR3 has 12 amino acids. Germline V gene data show CDR1 as MDHEN and CDR2 as SYDVKM. V dropped 3 bases and J dropped 8 bases, with 10 bases sitting between them. CDR3 DNA: TGTGCCAGCAGTTTCGAGGCGTACGGCTACACCTTC. Protein: CASSFEAYGYTF.

A word on this clone: Other nucleotide sequences from this sample produce the same CDR3. The chain recombines TRBV5-1 with TRBJ2-7; D gene ambiguous. The germline V gene encodes CDR1 SGHRS and CDR2 YFSETQ. The CDR3 has 14 amino acids. The V and J ends lost 3 bases and 0 bases respectively, with 10 bases between them. The CDR3 protein is CASSSDGSSYEQYF. In nucleotides, the CDR3 is TGCGCCAGCAGCTCTGACGGGTCCTCCTACGAGCAGTACTTC.

The V gene is TRBV28, the J gene TRBJ2-1; maybe TRBD2 (6 bases). V lost 6 bases to trimming and J lost 0 bases, with 27 bases between them. There are 20 residues in the CDR3. The germline CDR1 and CDR2 sequences are MDHEN and SYDVKM. The CDR3 spells CASRPPPIAEGSSSYNEQFF. The CDR3 bases are TGTGCCAGCAGACCACCCCCGATAGCGGAGGGGAGCAGCTCCTACAATGAGCAGTTCTTC.

The chain employs TRBV11-1 and TRBJ2-6; D might be TRBD2 (5 bases). The V and J ends lost 4 bases and 2 bases respectively, with 9 bases between them. Germline V gives CDR1 SGHAT, CDR2 FQDESV (reference sequence). The CDR3 is 15 amino acids. CDR3 in DNA: TGTGCCAGCAGCTCCGACTATACTGGGGCCAACGTCCTGACTTTC. Translating it yields CASSSDYTGANVLTF.

The J gene is TRBJ2-5, the V gene TRBV6-4; D is perhaps TRBD2 (6 bases). Germline V lookup: CDR1 MRHNA, CDR2 SNTAGT. CDR3 length equals 13 residues. The V end lost 5 bases, the J end lost 8 bases, and 15 bases lay between the germline ends. CDR3 protein: CASSRDSWGTQYF. In DNA, the CDR3 is TGTGCCAGCAGTCGGGACTCCTGGGGAACCCAGTACTTC.

This chain uses TRBV7-9 with TRBJ2-3; 9 positions match TRBD1. CDR3 size: 15 residues. Germline V gene data show CDR1 as SEHNR and CDR2 as FQNEAQ (reference sequence). V shed 5 bases and J 2 bases; nucleotides not matched to a gene: 5. CDR3 sequence: CASSPTGGPTDTQYF. The DNA for the CDR3 is TGTGCCAGCAGCCCTACAGGGGGCCCCACAGATACGCAGTATTTT.

This clone was observed a handful of times. The chain has TRBV4-1 and TRBJ1-5; 8 nucleotides align to TRBD1. Trimming took 0 bases from V and 4 from J; bases not matched to a gene: 17. Germline CDR1 and CDR2: MGHRA and YSYEKL. This CDR3 is 20 amino acids long. The CDR3 loop reads CASSQDLGGGSQGANQPQHF. The CDR3 bases are TGCGCCAGCAGCCAAGATCTAGGGGGCGGTTCGCAGGGGGCTAATCAGCCCCAGCATTTT.

V gene TRBV5-5 combines with J gene TRBJ1-4; 8 positions agree with TRBD1. The V gene's germline CDR1 is SGHKS and CDR2 YYEKEE (reference sequence). After removal of 7 bases from V and 1 base from J, the junction contained 6 bases not matched to a gene. The CDR3 covers 15 residues. The CDR3 bases are TGTGCCAGCGTACTCGGACAGGGAACTAATGAAAAACTGTTTTTT. Its protein product is CASVLGQGTNEKLFF.

The table lists this clone with a count of one. The rearrangement uses TRBV4-3 and TRBJ1-1; 10 bases match TRBD1. V gave up 2 bases and J gave up 6 bases; unmatched junction bases: 9. Germline V gene sequence: CDR1 LGHNA, CDR2 YSLEER. This CDR3 comprises 16 residues. The CDR3 DNA reads as TGCGCCAGCAGCCAACTCTTGACAGGGGGCAGCCCTGAAGCTTTCTTT. This encodes CASSQLLTGGSPEAFF.

V gene TRBV5-1 combines with J gene TRBJ2-3; TRBD2 might be the D (6 bases). Germline values: CDR1 SGHRS, CDR2 YFSETQ. CDR3 length: 15 amino acids. Trimming took off 5 bases at V and 6 bases at J, with 19 bases between the two ends. CDR3 nucleotide sequence: TGCGCCAGCAGGCCGACGGGAGCCACCCCGGATACGCAGTATTTT. Protein: CASRPTGATPDTQYF.

The chain couples TRBV28 to TRBJ2-1; 10 bases line up with TRBD1. The ends lost 5 bases at V and 7 bases at J; junction bases unmatched: 14. This CDR3 has 17 residues. CDR1 and CDR2 (germline): MDHEN, SYDVKM. The CDR3: CASSPPPGQGGSNEQFF. CDR3 DNA: TGTGCCAGCAGTCCCCCCCCCGGACAGGGGGGAAGTAATGAGCAGTTCTTC.

The chain joins TRBV12-5 to TRBJ1-4, with a tentative D call TRBD1 (5 bases). Germline V lookup: CDR1 LGHNT, CDR2 FRNRAP. The CDR3 length is 18 residues. Trimming took off 2 bases at V and 3 bases at J, with 19 bases between the two ends. Here the CDR3 DNA reads TGTGCTAGTGGTTTGCCCGTCGGGGGGGGTTTGGCTAATGAAAAACTGTTTTTT. It specifies CASGLPVGGGLANEKLFF.

The CDR3 is CASSPTAGIGTGGQYF. The CDR3 nucleotides read TGTGCCAGCTCACCGACCGCGGGAATCGGCACCGGAGGGCAGTACTTC. V gene TRBV18 combines with J gene TRBJ2-7; D is possibly TRBD2 (6 bases). Trimming cost V 3 bases and J 9 bases, with 24 bases left between them. Germline CDR1 KGHSH, CDR2 LQKENI. The CDR3 sequence is 16 residues long.

The rearrangement uses TRBV28 and TRBJ1-4, with D perhaps TRBD1 (6 bases). Trimming stripped 3 bases from V and 8 bases from J, with 16 bases between. Looked up from germline, CDR1 is MDHEN and CDR2 is SYDVKM. The CDR3 has 15 amino acids. CDR3 nucleotides: TGTGCCAGCAGTTTGGGGGGGGCGACTGGCGAAAAACTGTTTTTT. Amino acids: CASSLGGATGEKLFF.

The V gene is TRBV28, the J gene TRBJ1-2; D not certain. Trimming shortened V by 1 base and J by 7 bases, and 7 bases separated the two germline ends. CDR3 length: 12 residues. Germline-derived CDR1 and CDR2 are MDHEN and SYDVKM. The CDR3 reads CASSLLNSGYTF. CDR3 nucleotides: TGTGCCAGCAGTTTATTGAACAGTGGCTACACCTTC.

The chain uses TRBV19 and TRBJ1-2; TRBD1 might be the D (6 bases). Per germline, CDR1 LNHDA and CDR2 SQIVND (reference sequence). This CDR3 comprises 14 residues. The V and J ends lost 3 bases and 6 bases respectively, with 14 bases between them. For the CDR3, the DNA is TGTGCCAGTAGTATCCGACGGACAGCAGATGGCTACACCTTC. Translated, it gives CASSIRRTADGYTF.

The chain couples TRBV15 to TRBJ2-5, with D possibly being TRBD2 (6 bases). The germline V gene encodes CDR1 LNHNV and CDR2 YYDKDF (reference sequence). Trimming removed 8 bases from V and 2 bases from J, with 12 bases in between. The CDR3 spans 13 residues. The CDR3 DNA reads as TGTGCCACCGCCGGGACTTCGCAAGAGACCCAGTACTTC. It specifies CATAGTSQETQYF. Drawing the rest from reference TRBV15 and TRBJ2-5, the complete variable domain is DAMVIQNPRYQVTQFGKPVTLSCSQTLNHNVMYWYQQKSSQAPKLLFHYYDKDFNNEADTPDNFQSRRPNTSFCFLDIRSPGLGDTAMYLCATAGTSQETQYFGPGTRLLVL.

The chain couples TRBV28 to TRBJ1-1, with unresolved D. Germline V gene lookup returns CDR1 MDHEN and CDR2 SYDVKM. V was cut by 6 bases and J by 1 base, with 9 bases left in between. The CDR3 length is 13 residues. CDR3 sequence reads: CASSEGANTEAFF. As DNA, the CDR3 is TGTGCCAGCAGCGAGGGAGCGAACACTGAAGCTTTCTTT.

This chain joins TRBV21-1 and TRBJ1-2; the table's D call of TRBD1 was not tested on the DNA. TRBV21-1 is noted as a pseudogene. The CDR3 extends over 14 amino acids. The CDR3 spells CASSKGQGTPGYTF. CDR3 coding DNA: TGTGCCAGCAGCAAAGGGCAAGGGACACCTGGCTACACCTTC.

Regarding this clone: The junction does not match germline at one end; this may be a read error. The chain links TRBV5-4 to TRBJ2-5; 7 bases are a match to TRBD1. Germline V gene lookup returns CDR1 SGHNT and CDR2 YYREEE (reference sequence). The CDR3 runs to 13 residues. The CDR3 nucleotides are TGTGCCAGCAGCTTGGAGAAGGGGGCAAGATCTAACTTC. Translating gives CASSLEKGARSNF. Together with reference TRBV5-4 and TRBJ2-5, the CDR3 gives the full variable domain: ETGVTQSPTHLIKTRGQQVTLRCSSQSGHNTVSWYQQALGQGPQFIFQYYREEENGRGNFPPRFSGLQFPNYSSELNVNALELDDSALYLCASSLEKGARSNFGPGTRLLVL.

The rearrangement joins TRBV2 to TRBJ1-1, with D uncertain. The germline V gene encodes CDR1 SNHLY and CDR2 FYNNEI. Trimming removed 6 bases from V and 3 bases from J, with 14 bases in between. The CDR3 is 14 residues long. The CDR3 bases are TGTGCCAGCAGCCCGGCGGCTGGGTACACTGAAGCTTTCTTT. Translated, it gives CASSPAAGYTEAFF.

This chain links TRBV10-3 with TRBJ2-1, with D possibly TRBD2 on 7 matching bases. V was trimmed by 1 base and J by 7 bases, leaving 17 bases between them. Germline assignment: CDR1 ENHRY and CDR2 SYGVKD. The CDR3 sequence is 16 residues long. The CDR3 spells CAISEWRGGLANEQFF. The CDR3 nucleotides are TGTGCCATCAGTGAGTGGAGGGGGGGGTTAGCGAATGAGCAGTTCTTC.

The V call is TRBV10-3, the J call TRBJ2-5; 9 bases are a match to TRBD2. Germline V gives CDR1 ENHRY, CDR2 SYGVKD. With 6 bases clipped from V and 5 bases from J, the junction kept 7 bases outside the gene matches. The CDR3 is 14 amino acids. The CDR3: CAISSGTSLETQYF. The CDR3 region has the DNA TGTGCCATCAGCTCAGGGACTAGCTTGGAGACCCAGTACTTC.

The chain recombines TRBV9 with TRBJ2-2; 7 bases line up with TRBD2. CDR1 and CDR2 (germline): SGDLS, YYNGEE. V was pared by 0 bases and J by 0 bases, with 2 bases of the junction left unmatched. The CDR3 is 16 residues long. The CDR3 DNA follows: TGTGCCAGCAGCGTAGGGGGGAGGGCGAACACCGGGGAGCTGTTTTTT. Translated, it gives CASSVGGRANTGELFF.

The chain couples TRBV11-3 to TRBJ2-1; the match to TRBD2 covers 7 bases. From germline, CDR1 is SGHNT and CDR2 YENEEA. The CDR3 is 15 residues long. J was trimmed by 7 bases and V by 5 bases; bases with no gene match: 11. This CDR3 reads CASSPRGGSRNEQFF. The CDR3 coding sequence is TGTGCCAGCAGCCCTAGGGGCGGGAGCAGAAATGAGCAGTTCTTC.

The rearrangement joins TRBV6-6 to TRBJ1-5; 11 bases are a match to TRBD1. This CDR3 has 14 residues. Losses at the gene ends were 11 bases for V and 4 bases for J; bases not matched to a gene: 7. Germline V gene lookup returns CDR1 MNHNY and CDR2 SVGAGI (reference sequence). The CDR3 region is CAAQGQGVNQPQHF. The CDR3 coding sequence is TGTGCCGCCCAGGGACAGGGGGTAAATCAGCCCCAGCATTTT.

The rearrangement joins TRBV7-6 to TRBJ1-1; D call uncertain. Germline CDR1 and CDR2: SGHVS and FNYEAQ. This CDR3 has 17 amino acids. Trimming shortened V by 3 bases and J by 0 bases, and 17 bases separated the two germline ends. The CDR3 reads CASSFATGESMNTEAFF. CDR3 bases: TGTGCCAGCAGCTTCGCGACCGGGGAGTCTATGAACACTGAAGCTTTCTTT. The variable domain in full, with the rest retrieved from reference TRBV7-6 and TRBJ1-1, is GAGVSQSPRYKVTKRGQDVALRCDPISGHVSLYWYRQALGQGPEFLTYFNYEAQQDKSGLPNDRFSAERPEGSISTLTIQRTEQRDSAMYRCASSFATGESMNTEAFFGQGTRLTVV.